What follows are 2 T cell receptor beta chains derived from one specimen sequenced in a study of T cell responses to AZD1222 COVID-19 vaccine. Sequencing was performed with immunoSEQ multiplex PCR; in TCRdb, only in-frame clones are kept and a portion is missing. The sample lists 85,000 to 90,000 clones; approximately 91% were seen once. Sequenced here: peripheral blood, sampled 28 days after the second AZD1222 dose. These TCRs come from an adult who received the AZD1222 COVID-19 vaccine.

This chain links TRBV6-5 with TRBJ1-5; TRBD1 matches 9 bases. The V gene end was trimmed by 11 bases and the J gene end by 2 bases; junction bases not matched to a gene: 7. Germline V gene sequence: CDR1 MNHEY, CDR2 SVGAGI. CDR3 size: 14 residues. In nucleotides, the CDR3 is TGTGCCGGGCGGACAGGGGTTGGCAATCAGCCCCAGCATTTT. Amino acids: CAGRTGVGNQPQHF.

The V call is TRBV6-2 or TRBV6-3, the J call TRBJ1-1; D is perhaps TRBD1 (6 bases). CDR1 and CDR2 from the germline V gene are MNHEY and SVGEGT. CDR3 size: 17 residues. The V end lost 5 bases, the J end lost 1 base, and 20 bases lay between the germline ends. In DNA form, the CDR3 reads TGTGCCAGCAGTGCCCTCCGGGGGGCGAGGAGGAACACTGAAGCTTTCTTT. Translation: CASSALRGARRNTEAFF.